These 9 T cell receptor beta chains were all obtained from the same sample, sequenced in a study of blood T cell repertoires in COVID-19. Sequencing used immunoSEQ multiplex PCR; TCRdb keeps in-frame clones, though not all of them. The sample lists some 57,000 clones; 80% to 95% were seen once. The sequenced sample consisted of peripheral blood. Source of these receptors: a human donor in a cohort sampled during active COVID-19.

V is TRBV2 and J is TRBJ2-7; D perhaps matches TRBD2 (5 bases). Deletions cut 6 bases from V and 3 bases from J, with 15 bases between. Germline lookup yields CDR1 SNHLY and CDR2 FYNNEI. The CDR3 runs to 14 residues. In DNA form, the CDR3 reads TGTGCCAGCAGGGCACATGACGGAGGCTACGAGCAGTACTTC. This codes for CASRAHDGGYEQYF.

J is TRBJ2-1 and V is TRBV19; D call uncertain. Per germline, CDR1 LNHDA and CDR2 SQIVND (reference sequence). The length of the CDR3 is 12 residues. V lost 5 bases, J lost 8 bases, and 10 bases lay in between. CDR3 sequence reads: CASSAQLYEQFF. The CDR3 DNA reads TGTGCCAGTAGTGCACAGCTTTATGAGCAGTTCTTC.

This rearrangement joins TRBV18 to TRBJ2-2; tentatively, D is TRBD2 (6 bases). Trimming removed 0 bases at V and 1 base at J, with 6 bases between. Germline loops: CDR1 KGHSH, CDR2 LQKENI. The CDR3 length is 15 residues. The chain's CDR3 is CASSPPAGNTGELFF. The CDR3, as DNA: TGTGCCAGCTCACCACCAGCGGGGAACACCGGGGAGCTGTTTTTT.

V is TRBV3-1 (or the pseudogene TRBV3-2) and J is TRBJ2-1, with D maybe TRBD2 (6 bases). Germline-derived CDR1 and CDR2 are LGHDT and YNNKEL (reference sequence). Trimming removed 8 bases from V and 2 bases from J, with 13 bases in between. There are 14 residues in the CDR3. The CDR3 DNA is TGTGCCAGCGCGGGGAAGGGCACCTACAATGAGCAGTTCTTC. Translation gives CASAGKGTYNEQFF.

The V call is TRBV7-2, the J call TRBJ1-4; 9 bases line up with TRBD1. V lost 5 bases to trimming and J lost 6 bases; unmatched junction nucleotides: 4. The CDR3 loop spans 14 amino acids. Germline assignment: CDR1 SGHTA and CDR2 FQGNSA. The CDR3 DNA is TGTGCCAGCAGCAACAGGGGGCTCGATGAAAAACTGTTTTTT. This codes for CASSNRGLDEKLFF. Complete variable domain (other parts from reference TRBV7-2 and TRBJ1-4): GAGVSQSPSNKVTEKGKDVELRCDPISGHTALYWYRQSLGQGLEFLIYFQGNSAPDKSGLPSDRFSAERTGGSVSTLTIQRTQQEDSAVYLCASSNRGLDEKLFFGSGTQLSVL.

The genes are TRBV29-1 and TRBJ2-3; TRBD1 aligns across 10 bases. CDR3 size: 14 residues. V lost 7 bases, J lost 7 bases, and 11 bases stayed unmatched. CDR1 is SQVTM and CDR2 is ANQGSEA in the germline V gene. CDR3 amino acids: CSATSGQGFYTQYF. The CDR3 bases are TGCAGCGCAACCTCGGGACAGGGGTTCTATACGCAGTATTTT.

This clone was counted a few times. This chain links TRBV10-1 with TRBJ2-1; TRBD1 might be the D (5 bases). The V end lost 7 bases, the J end lost 7 bases, and 20 bases lay between the germline ends. The germline V gene has CDR1 WNHNN and CDR2 SYGVQD (reference sequence). CDR3 length: 15 residues. The CDR3 region is CASTRKGRPGNEQFF. CDR3 coding DNA: TGCGCCAGCACTCGGAAGGGGCGGCCTGGGAATGAGCAGTTCTTC.

CDR3 protein: CASSHPPWVTARPGELFF. For the CDR3, the DNA is TGTGCCAGCAGCCACCCCCCGTGGGTGACAGCGAGGCCCGGGGAGCTGTTTTTT. This chain links TRBV3-1 (or the pseudogene TRBV3-2) with TRBJ2-2; tentative D call: TRBD1 (5 bases). The CDR3 is made up of 18 amino acids. Germline V gene data show CDR1 as LGHDT and CDR2 as YNNKEL (reference sequence). V gave up 3 bases and J gave up 6 bases, with 23 bases separating them.

This chain connects TRBV7-2 to TRBJ2-3; 7 bases agree with TRBD2. The CDR3 sequence is 16 residues long. J lost 2 bases, V lost 3 bases, and 8 bases had no gene match. Germline V gene lookup returns CDR1 SGHTA and CDR2 FQGNSA. CDR3 bases: TGTGCCAGCAGCTTCCAGGGACTACCTTCCACAGATACGCAGTATTTT. Its translation is CASSFQGLPSTDTQYF. The whole variable domain, filled in from reference TRBV7-2 and TRBJ2-3, reads GAGVSQSPSNKVTEKGKDVELRCDPISGHTALYWYRQSLGQGLEFLIYFQGNSAPDKSGLPSDRFSAERTGGSVSTLTIQRTQQEDSAVYLCASSFQGLPSTDTQYFGPGTRLTVL.